What follows are 15 T cell receptor beta chains derived from one specimen sequenced in a study of identical twins listed by TCRdb under 2016. Library prep was done by 5' RACE. This sample was sequenced with an Illumina HiSeq 2000. TCRdb redid the processing of the public reads, applying fastp at Q25 and MiXCR, and retained in-frame beta chains. Each entry is one CDR3 protein sequence, shown with its most common DNA and genes. Here the sample has 500,000 to 600,000 distinct CDR3 sequences; approximately 22% occur a single time. Jointly, the top ten make up about 0.91% of the sample. This sample was also put to use in a study of T cells expressing NK-cell markers.

The sequencing sample was made of CD4+ T cells sorted from blood. Receptors originate from a woman aged 18-29 years in good health.

V usage is TRBV7-2 and J usage is TRBJ1-2; possible D gene TRBD1, 6 bases. CDR3 length: 13 amino acids. Germline-derived CDR1 and CDR2 are SGHTA and FQGNSA. V was clipped by 2 bases and J by 4 bases, with 8 bases between them. The CDR3, as DNA: TGTGCCAGCAGCTTAAGACAGGCCTATGGCTACACCTTC. This sequence encodes CASSLRQAYGYTF.

As to this clonotype: An end of the junction does not agree with germline; a read error may underlie this. The chain uses TRBV10-3 and TRBJ2-7; D is undetermined. The CDR3 runs 11 residues. Germline-derived CDR1 and CDR2 are ENHRY and SYGVKD. This CDR3 is CAIGEFREQYF. CDR3 nucleotide sequence: TGTGCCATCGGTGAGTTCCGGGAGCAGTACTTC.

This clonotype was seen a handful of times. CDR3: CASSLVQPSGHGAYEQYF. CDR3 nucleotides: TGTGCCAGCAGCTTAGTTCAGCCTAGCGGCCATGGAGCCTACGAGCAGTACTTC. The chain couples TRBV7-6 to TRBJ2-7, with 7 bases identical to TRBD2. This CDR3 contains 18 residues. Unmatched junction bases numbered 14, after V lost 1 base and J lost 2 bases. CDR1 and CDR2 from the germline V gene are SGHVS and FNYEAQ.

This clonotype came up once. The chain is built from TRBV28 and TRBJ2-7, with 8 bases lining up with TRBD2. This CDR3 is 15 amino acids long. J was trimmed by 2 bases and V by 8 bases; bases with no gene match: 11. The germline V gene has CDR1 MDHEN and CDR2 SYDVKM. CDR3 amino acids: CASLGGADLPYEQYF. The DNA for the CDR3 is TGTGCCAGCCTCGGGGGGGCTGATCTACCCTACGAGCAGTACTTC.

This clonotype came up many times. This chain joins TRBV20-1 and TRBJ2-3; D call uncertain. The CDR3 extends over 13 amino acids. V was pared by 5 bases and J by 5 bases, with 14 bases between. CDR1 is DFQATT and CDR2 is SNEGSKA in the germline V gene (reference sequence). CDR3 protein: CSAPVVPEDTQYF. The CDR3 bases are TGCAGTGCTCCCGTAGTACCGGAAGATACGCAGTATTTT.

The rearrangement uses TRBV12-3 or TRBV12-4 and TRBJ2-5; possible D gene TRBD1, 6 bases. The CDR3 has 13 amino acids. V was pared by 6 bases and J by 5 bases, with 13 bases between. CDR3: CASRRWGLETQYF. The CDR3 DNA is TGTGCCAGCAGGAGGTGGGGGCTTGAGACCCAGTACTTC.

The gene calls are TRBV20-1 and TRBJ2-5, with D perhaps TRBD1 (7 bases). The CDR3 has 14 amino acids. Trimming removed 6 bases at V and 1 base at J, with 15 bases between. From germline, CDR1 is DFQATT and CDR2 SNEGSKA (reference sequence). The CDR3 region has the DNA TGCAGTGCCCTTCCAGGGGGGATCCAAGAGACCCAGTACTTC. It yields the protein CSALPGGIQETQYF.

A few counts support this clonotype. The rearrangement links TRBV3-1 to TRBJ2-3, with a tentative D call TRBD2 (6 bases). Germline V gene data show CDR1 as LGHDT and CDR2 as YNNKEL (reference sequence). Trimming took off 1 base at V and 6 bases at J, with 8 bases between the two ends. The CDR3 covers 13 residues. The CDR3 loop is CASSQGGVDTQYF. CDR3 DNA: TGTGCCAGCAGCCAAGGCGGGGTCGATACGCAGTATTTT.

This sequence joins TRBV20-1 and TRBJ1-3; weak D call: TRBD1 (5 bases). The CDR3 loop spans 14 amino acids. Germline CDR1 is DFQATT and CDR2 is SNEGSKA (reference sequence). Trimming removed 4 bases from V and 6 bases from J, with 16 bases in between. DNA of the CDR3: TGCAGTGCTATTCCAGGGAACGCTGAAAACACCATATATTTT. This sequence encodes CSAIPGNAENTIYF.

V and J are TRBV9 and TRBJ2-3; D is unresolved. The CDR3 loop spans 13 amino acids. In germline, CDR1 is SGDLS, CDR2 YYNGEE. Trimming removed 1 base from V and 8 bases from J, with 11 bases in between. CDR3 residues: CASSVTSRGTQYF. CDR3 DNA: TGTGCCAGCAGCGTAACCTCGAGAGGTACGCAGTATTTT.

The rearrangement links TRBV3-1 to TRBJ2-5; D might be TRBD2 (5 bases). CDR3 length: 14 amino acids. V lost 6 bases, J lost 5 bases, and 16 bases lay in between. Per the germline V gene, CDR1 is LGHDT and CDR2 is YNNKEL (reference sequence). CDR3 amino acids: CASSRLSEAETQYF. For the CDR3, the DNA is TGTGCCAGCAGTCGACTATCCGAGGCGGAGACCCAGTACTTC.

In this sample, this clonotype turned up a few times. The V and J genes are TRBV3-1 and TRBJ1-1; 7 nucleotides align to TRBD1. The CDR3 runs 15 residues. CDR1 and CDR2 from the germline V gene are LGHDT and YNNKEL (reference sequence). Germline trimming cut 4 bases from V and 5 bases from J; bases unmatched to any gene: 10. Here the CDR3 DNA reads TGTGCCAGCAGCCCAAGTGGAGCAGGGGGAACTGAAGCTTTCTTT. Residues: CASSPSGAGGTEAFF.

CDR3 sequence: CASRGLGGAGSYEQYF. The DNA for the CDR3 is TGTGCCAGCAGGGGCCTTGGGGGTGCGGGCTCCTACGAGCAGTACTTC. This sequence joins TRBV6-1 and TRBJ2-7; TRBD1 or TRBD2 may be the D gene (5 bases each). Trimming cost V 6 bases and J 0 bases, with 18 bases left between them. Germline V gives CDR1 MNHNS, CDR2 SASEGT. There are 16 residues in the CDR3.

There are many counts of this clonotype. This chain links TRBV5-1 with TRBJ2-1; D call uncertain. The CDR3 runs to 14 residues. Trimming stripped 1 base from V and 5 bases from J, with 10 bases between. Germline V gene lookup returns CDR1 SGHRS and CDR2 YFSETQ. The CDR3 sequence is CASSLWLVNNEQFF. CDR3 coding DNA: TGCGCCAGCAGCTTGTGGCTAGTAAACAATGAGCAGTTCTTC.

This chain uses TRBV5-6 with TRBJ2-1; no firm D call. Trimming removed 1 base from V and 5 bases from J, with 10 bases in between. The germline gives CDR1 SGHDT, CDR2 YYEEEE. There are 14 residues in the CDR3. The CDR3 DNA is TGTGCCAGCAGCTTGCAGGCCATTAACAATGAGCAGTTCTTC. It translates to CASSLQAINNEQFF. Complete variable domain (other parts from reference TRBV5-6 and TRBJ2-1): DAGVTQSPTHLIKTRGQQVTLRCSPKSGHDTVSWYQQALGQGPQFIFQYYEEEERQRGNFPDRFSGHQFPNYSSELNVNALLLGDSALYLCASSLQAINNEQFFGPGTRLTVL.